This record concerns one T cell receptor (beta chain) sequence. Its antigen is unidentified. The data stem from a study of shared clonotypes between healthy human individuals. The V gene lost 2 bases and the J gene lost 3 bases, with 11 bases spanning the gap. Germline V lookup: CDR1 MGHDK, CDR2 SYGVNS. This CDR3 comprises 15 residues. Sorted-subset replicate PCRs used about 200 ng of genomic DNA. This amount corresponded to 30,000 to 35,000 T cell genomes. TCRdb's table, derived via immunoSEQ multiplex PCR, lists solely in-frame clones and lacks some. Seen here are 950,000 to 1,100,000 clones, 70% to 80% observed once, and the top ten hold over 1.3%. General observations from the study: About 5% was the fraction of naive CD4 clonotypes found shared across a few donors. It was the non-shared clonotypes that had lower generation probabilities than clonotypes shared by all four donors.

The rearrangement uses TRBV25-1 and TRBJ2-1; D may be TRBD1 or TRBD2 (5 bases each). Input material: memory CD4+ T cells sorted from blood. Indicated subset: CD45RA-negative fraction. The TCR comes from a man aged 18 to 30 in good health. The CDR3 is CASSEMGVVYNEQFF. Here the CDR3 DNA reads TGTGCCAGCAGTGAAATGGGGGTAGTCTACAATGAGCAGTTCTTC. The full variable domain, in which reference TRBV25-1 and TRBJ2-1 provide the parts outside the CDR3, is EADIYQTPRYLVIGTGKKITLECSQTMGHDKMYWYQQDPGMELHLIHYSYGVNSTEKGDLSSESTVSRIRTEHFPLTLESARPSHTSQYLCASSEMGVVYNEQFFGPGTRLTVL.